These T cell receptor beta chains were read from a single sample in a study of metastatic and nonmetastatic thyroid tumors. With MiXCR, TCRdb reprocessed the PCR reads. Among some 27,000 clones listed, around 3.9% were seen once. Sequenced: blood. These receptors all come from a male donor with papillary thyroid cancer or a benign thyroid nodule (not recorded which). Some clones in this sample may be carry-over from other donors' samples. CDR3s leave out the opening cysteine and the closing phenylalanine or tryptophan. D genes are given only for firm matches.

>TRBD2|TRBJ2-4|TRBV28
AGSDELRGGLAKNIQY
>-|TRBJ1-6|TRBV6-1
ASSEALTGNNSPLH
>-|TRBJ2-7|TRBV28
ASRNPGQRSYEQY
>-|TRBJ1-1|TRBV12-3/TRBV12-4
ASSYRREGNTEAF
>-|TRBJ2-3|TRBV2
ASSQNRDTQY
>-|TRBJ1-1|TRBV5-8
ASSFPGMNTEAF
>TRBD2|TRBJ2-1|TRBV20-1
SARRGSDRNSEQF
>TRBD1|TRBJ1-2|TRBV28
ASSTGQYGYT
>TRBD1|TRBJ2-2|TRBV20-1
SARGATGGFGELF
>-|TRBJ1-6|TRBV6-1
ASSDNESSYNSPLH
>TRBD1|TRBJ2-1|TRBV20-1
SAKTQRTGDNEQF
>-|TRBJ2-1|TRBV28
ASSSYGGYNEQF
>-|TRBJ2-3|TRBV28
ASRRLDTQY
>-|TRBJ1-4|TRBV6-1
ASRHLMGETNEKLF
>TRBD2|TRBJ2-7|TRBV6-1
ASRPKAGGPNEQY
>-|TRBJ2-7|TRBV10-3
AISWTDSYEQY
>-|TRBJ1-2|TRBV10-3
AISDVWPYGYT